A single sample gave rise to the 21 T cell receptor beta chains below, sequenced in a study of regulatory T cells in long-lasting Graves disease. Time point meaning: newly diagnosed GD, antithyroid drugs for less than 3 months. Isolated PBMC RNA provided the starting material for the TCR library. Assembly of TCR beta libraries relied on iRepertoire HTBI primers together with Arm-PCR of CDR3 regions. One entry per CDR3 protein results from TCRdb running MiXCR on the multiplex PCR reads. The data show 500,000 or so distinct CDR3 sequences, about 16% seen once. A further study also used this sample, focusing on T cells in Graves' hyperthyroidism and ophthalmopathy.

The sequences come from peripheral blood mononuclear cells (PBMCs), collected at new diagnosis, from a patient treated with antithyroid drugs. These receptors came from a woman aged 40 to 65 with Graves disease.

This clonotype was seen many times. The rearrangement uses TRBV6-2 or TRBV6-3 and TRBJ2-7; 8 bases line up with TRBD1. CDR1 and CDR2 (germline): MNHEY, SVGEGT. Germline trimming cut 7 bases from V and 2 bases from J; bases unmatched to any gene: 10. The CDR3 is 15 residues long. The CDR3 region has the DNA TGTGCCAGCACTAGACAGGGGCAAGCCCCCTACGAGCAGTACTTC. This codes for CASTRQGQAPYEQYF.

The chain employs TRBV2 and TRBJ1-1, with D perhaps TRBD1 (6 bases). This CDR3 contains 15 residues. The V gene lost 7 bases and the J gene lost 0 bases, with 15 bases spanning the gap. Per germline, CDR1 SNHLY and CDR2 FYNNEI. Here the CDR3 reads CASNWLGGMNTEAFF. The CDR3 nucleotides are TGTGCCAGCAATTGGTTAGGGGGTATGAACACTGAAGCTTTCTTT.

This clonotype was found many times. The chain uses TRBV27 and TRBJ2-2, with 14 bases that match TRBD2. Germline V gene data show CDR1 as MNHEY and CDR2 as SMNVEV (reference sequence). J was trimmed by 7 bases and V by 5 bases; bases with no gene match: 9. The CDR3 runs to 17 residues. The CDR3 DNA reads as TGTGCCAGCAGTGCCCCGACTAGCGGGGGGGCAGGCGGGGAGCTGTTTTTT. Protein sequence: CASSAPTSGGAGGELFF.

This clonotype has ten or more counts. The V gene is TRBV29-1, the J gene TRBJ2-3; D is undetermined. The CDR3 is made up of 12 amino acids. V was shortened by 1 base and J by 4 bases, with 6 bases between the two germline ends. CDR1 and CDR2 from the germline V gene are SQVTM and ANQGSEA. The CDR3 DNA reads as TGCAGCGTTGAAGTCTCGGCAGATACGCAGTATTTT. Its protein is CSVEVSADTQYF.

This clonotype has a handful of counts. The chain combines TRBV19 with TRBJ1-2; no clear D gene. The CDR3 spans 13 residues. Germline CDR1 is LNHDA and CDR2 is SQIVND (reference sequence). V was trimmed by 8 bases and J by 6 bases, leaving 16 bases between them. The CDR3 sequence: CASQARARHGYTF. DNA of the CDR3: TGTGCCAGTCAAGCGAGGGCGCGCCATGGCTACACCTTC.

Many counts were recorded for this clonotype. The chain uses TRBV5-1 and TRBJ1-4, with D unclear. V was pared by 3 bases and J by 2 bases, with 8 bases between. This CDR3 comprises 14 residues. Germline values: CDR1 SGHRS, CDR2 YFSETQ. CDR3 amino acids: CASSSYPTNEKLFF. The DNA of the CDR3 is TGCGCCAGCAGCTCCTATCCTACTAATGAAAAACTGTTTTTT. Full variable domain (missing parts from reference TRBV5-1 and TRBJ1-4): KAGVTQTPRYLIKTRGQQVTLSCSPISGHRSVSWYQQTPGQGLQFLFEYFSETQRNKGNFPGRFSGRQFSNSRSEMNVSTLELGDSALYLCASSSYPTNEKLFFGSGTQLSVL.

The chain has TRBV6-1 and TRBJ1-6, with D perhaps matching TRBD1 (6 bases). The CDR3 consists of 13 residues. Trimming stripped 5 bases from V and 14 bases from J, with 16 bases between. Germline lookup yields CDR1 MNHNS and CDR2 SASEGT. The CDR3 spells CASSNTRGKALHF. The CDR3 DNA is TGTGCCAGCAGTAACACCAGGGGCAAAGCCCTCCACTTT.

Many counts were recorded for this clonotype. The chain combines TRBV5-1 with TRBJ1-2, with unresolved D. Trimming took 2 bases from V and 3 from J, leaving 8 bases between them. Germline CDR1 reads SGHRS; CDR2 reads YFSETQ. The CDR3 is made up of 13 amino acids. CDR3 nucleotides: TGCGCCAGCAGCTTAGGCCGGTACTATGGCTACACCTTC. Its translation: CASSLGRYYGYTF.

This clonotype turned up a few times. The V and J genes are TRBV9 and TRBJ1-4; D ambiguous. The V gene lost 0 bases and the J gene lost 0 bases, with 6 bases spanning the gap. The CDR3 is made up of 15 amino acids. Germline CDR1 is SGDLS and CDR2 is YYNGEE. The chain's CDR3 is CASSVDPSTNEKLFF. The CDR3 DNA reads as TGTGCCAGCAGCGTAGACCCCTCAACTAATGAAAAACTGTTTTTT.

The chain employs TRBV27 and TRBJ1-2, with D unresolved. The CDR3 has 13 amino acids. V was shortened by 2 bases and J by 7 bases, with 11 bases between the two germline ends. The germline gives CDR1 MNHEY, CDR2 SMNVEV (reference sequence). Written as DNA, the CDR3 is TGTGCCAGCAGTTTAACGCCCATTAGTGGCTACACCTTC. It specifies CASSLTPISGYTF.

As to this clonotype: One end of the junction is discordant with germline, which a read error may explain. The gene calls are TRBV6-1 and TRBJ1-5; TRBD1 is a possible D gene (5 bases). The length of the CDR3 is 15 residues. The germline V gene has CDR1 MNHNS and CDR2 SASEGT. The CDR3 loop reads CAGSPSGGSNQPQHF. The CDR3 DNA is TGCGCCGGCAGCCCCTCGGGGGGGAGCAATCAGCCCCAGCATTTT.

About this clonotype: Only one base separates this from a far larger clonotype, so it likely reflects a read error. CDR3 loop: CASSDRGNSYEQYF. In nucleotides, the CDR3 is TGTGCCAGCAGTGACAGAGGGAACTCCTACGAGCAGTACTTC. The V and J genes are TRBV6-1 and TRBJ2-5, with D possibly being TRBD2 (5 bases). Judging by the DNA end, TRBJ2-7 fits better; the J call may be wrong. CDR1 MNHNS and CDR2 SASEGT come from the germline V gene. The length of the CDR3 is 14 residues.

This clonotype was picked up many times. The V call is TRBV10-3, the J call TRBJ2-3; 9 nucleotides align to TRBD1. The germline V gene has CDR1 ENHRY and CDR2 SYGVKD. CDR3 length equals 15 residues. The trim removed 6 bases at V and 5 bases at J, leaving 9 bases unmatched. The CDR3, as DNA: TGTGCCATCAGGCCCCCGGGACAGGGCGGAGATACGCAGTATTTT. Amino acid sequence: CAIRPPGQGGDTQYF.

In nucleotides, the CDR3 is TGTGCCAGCAGCTCTTTCGGGACTAGCGGGGGCCCGTACAATGAGCAGTTCTTC. This gives the protein CASSSFGTSGGPYNEQFF. The chain carries TRBV7-9 and TRBJ2-1; 14 bases line up with TRBD2. V lost 4 bases and J lost 4; bases outside the gene matches: 9. The CDR3 has 18 residues. Germline V gene sequence: CDR1 SEHNR, CDR2 FQNEAQ (reference sequence).

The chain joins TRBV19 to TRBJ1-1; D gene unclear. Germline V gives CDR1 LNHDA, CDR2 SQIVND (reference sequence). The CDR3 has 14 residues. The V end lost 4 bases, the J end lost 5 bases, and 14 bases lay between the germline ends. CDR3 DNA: TGTGCCAGTAGTAGGGCGCCGAGGATAACTGAAGCTTTCTTT. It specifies CASSRAPRITEAFF. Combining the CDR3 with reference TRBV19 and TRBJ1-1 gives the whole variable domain DGGITQSPKYLFRKEGQNVTLSCEQNLNHDAMYWYRQDPGQGLRLIYYSQIVNDFQKGDIAEGYSVSREKKESFPLTVTSAQKNPTAFYLCASSRAPRITEAFFGQGTRLTVV.

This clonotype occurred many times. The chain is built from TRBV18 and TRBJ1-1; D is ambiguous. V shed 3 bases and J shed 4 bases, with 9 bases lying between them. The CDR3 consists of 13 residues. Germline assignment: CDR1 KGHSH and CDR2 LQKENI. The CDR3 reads CASSPNTFTEAFF. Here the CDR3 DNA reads TGTGCCAGCTCACCTAATACTTTCACTGAAGCTTTCTTT.

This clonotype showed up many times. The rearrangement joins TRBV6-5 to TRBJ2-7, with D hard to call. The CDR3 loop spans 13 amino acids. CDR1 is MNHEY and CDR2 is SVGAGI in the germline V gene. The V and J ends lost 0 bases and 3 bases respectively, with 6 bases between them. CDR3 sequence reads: CASSYSTVYEQYF. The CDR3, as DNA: TGTGCCAGCAGTTACTCGACTGTCTACGAGCAGTACTTC.

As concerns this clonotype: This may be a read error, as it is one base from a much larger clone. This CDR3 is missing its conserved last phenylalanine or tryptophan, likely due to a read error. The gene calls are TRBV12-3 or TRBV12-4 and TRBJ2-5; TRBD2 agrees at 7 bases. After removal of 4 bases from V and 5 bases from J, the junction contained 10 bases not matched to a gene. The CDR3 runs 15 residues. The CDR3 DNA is TGTGCCAGCAGTTACCCCGGGGGAGGGAGGGAGACCCAGTACTGC. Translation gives CASSYPGGGRETQYC.

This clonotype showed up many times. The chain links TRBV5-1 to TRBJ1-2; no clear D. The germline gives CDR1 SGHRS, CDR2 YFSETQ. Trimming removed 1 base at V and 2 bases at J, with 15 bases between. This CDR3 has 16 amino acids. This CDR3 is CASSLMAASRNYGYTF. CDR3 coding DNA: TGCGCCAGCAGCTTGATGGCAGCCTCTCGCAACTATGGCTACACCTTC.

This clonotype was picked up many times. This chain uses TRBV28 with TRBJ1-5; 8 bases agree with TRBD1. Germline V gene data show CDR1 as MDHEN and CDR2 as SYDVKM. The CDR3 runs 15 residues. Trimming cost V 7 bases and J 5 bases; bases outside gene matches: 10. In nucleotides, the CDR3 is TGTGCCAGCATCCAGACCTCAGGGGGCGATCAGCCCCAGCATTTT. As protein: CASIQTSGGDQPQHF.

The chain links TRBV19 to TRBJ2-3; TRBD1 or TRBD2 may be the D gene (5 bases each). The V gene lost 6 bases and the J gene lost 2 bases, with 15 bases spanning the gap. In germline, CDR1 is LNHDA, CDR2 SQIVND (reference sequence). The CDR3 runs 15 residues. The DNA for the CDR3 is TGTGCCAGTAGAGACTCCGGGGCCCTCACAGATACGCAGTATTTT. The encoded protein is CASRDSGALTDTQYF.